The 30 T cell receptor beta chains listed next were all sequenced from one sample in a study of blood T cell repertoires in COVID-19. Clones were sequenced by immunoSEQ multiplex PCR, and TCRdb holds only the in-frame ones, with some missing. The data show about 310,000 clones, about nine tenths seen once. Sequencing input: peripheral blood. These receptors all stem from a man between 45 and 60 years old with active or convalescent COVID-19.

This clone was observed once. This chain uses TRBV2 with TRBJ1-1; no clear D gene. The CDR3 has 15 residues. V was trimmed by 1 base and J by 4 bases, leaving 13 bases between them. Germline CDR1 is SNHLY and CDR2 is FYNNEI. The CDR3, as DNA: TGTGCCAGCAGTGAAGAAGGGTGGGGAGGCACTGAAGCTTTCTTT. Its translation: CASSEEGWGGTEAFF.

The CDR3: CASSVSGRGNTGRETQYF. CDR3 nucleotide sequence: TGTGCCAGCAGCGTATCAGGGAGGGGAAACACGGGCCGAGAGACCCAGTACTTC. The rearrangement joins TRBV9 to TRBJ2-5; 7 bases line up with TRBD2. This CDR3 has 18 residues. The ends lost 1 base at V and 4 bases at J; junction bases unmatched: 16. Germline CDR1 reads SGDLS; CDR2 reads YYNGEE.

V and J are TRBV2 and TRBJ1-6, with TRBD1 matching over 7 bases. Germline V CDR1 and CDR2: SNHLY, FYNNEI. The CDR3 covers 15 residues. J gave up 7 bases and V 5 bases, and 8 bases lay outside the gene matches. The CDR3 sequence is CASSKGGVWNSPLHF. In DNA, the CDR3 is TGTGCCAGCAGTAAAGGGGGCGTATGGAATTCACCCCTCCACTTT.

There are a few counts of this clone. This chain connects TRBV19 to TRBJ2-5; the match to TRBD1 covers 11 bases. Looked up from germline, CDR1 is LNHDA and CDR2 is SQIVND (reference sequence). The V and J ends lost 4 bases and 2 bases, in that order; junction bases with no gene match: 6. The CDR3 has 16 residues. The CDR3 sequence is CASSTPDRGRQETQYF. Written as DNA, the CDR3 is TGTGCCAGTAGTACGCCGGACAGGGGGCGACAAGAGACCCAGTACTTC.

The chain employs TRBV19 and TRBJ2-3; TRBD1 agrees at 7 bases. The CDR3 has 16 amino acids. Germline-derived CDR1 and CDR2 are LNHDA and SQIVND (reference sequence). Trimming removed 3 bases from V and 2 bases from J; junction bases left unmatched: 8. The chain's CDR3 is CASSIRGIEDTDTQYF. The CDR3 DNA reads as TGTGCCAGTAGTATCAGGGGGATAGAAGACACAGATACGCAGTATTTT.

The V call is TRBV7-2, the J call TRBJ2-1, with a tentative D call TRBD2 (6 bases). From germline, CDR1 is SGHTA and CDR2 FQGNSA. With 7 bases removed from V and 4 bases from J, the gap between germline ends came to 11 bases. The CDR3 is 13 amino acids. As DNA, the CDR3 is TGTGCCAGCAACGTCGGGACTTACAATGAGCAGTTCTTC. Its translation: CASNVGTYNEQFF.

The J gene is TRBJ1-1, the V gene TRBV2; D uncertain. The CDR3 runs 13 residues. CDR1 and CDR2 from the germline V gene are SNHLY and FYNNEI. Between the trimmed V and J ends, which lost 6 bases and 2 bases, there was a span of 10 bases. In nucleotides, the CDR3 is TGTGCCAGCAGACAGACGAGAAACACTGAAGCTTTCTTT. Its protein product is CASRQTRNTEAFF.

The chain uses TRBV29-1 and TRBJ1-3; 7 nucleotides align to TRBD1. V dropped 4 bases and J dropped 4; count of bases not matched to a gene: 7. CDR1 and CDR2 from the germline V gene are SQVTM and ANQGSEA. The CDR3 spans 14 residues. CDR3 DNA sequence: TGCAGCGTTGGAAAGGGGGCCACGGGAAACACCATATATTTT. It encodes CSVGKGATGNTIYF.

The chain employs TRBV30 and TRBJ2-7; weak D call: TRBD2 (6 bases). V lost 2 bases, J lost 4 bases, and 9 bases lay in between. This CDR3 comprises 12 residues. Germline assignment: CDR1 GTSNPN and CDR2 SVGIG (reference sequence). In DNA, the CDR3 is TGTGCCTGGAGTAGGGGAGGTTACGAGCAGTACTTC. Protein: CAWSRGGYEQYF.

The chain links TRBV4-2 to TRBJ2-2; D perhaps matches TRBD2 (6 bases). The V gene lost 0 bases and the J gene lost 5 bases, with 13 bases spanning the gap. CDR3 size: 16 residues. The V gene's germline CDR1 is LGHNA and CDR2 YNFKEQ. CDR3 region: CASSQDGGRNTGELFF. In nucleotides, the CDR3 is TGTGCCAGCAGCCAAGATGGTGGGAGGAATACCGGGGAGCTGTTTTTT.

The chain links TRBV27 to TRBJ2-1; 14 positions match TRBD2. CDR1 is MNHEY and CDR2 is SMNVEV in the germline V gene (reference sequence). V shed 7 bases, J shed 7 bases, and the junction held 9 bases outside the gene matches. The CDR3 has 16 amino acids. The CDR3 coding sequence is TGTGCCAGCATCCCTTGGGGACTAGCGGGAGTGAATGAGCAGTTCTTC. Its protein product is CASIPWGLAGVNEQFF.

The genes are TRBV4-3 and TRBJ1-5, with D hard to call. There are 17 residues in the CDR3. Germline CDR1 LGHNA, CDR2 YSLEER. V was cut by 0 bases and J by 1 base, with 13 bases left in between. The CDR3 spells CASSQDYFRGSNQPQHF. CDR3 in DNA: TGCGCCAGCAGCCAAGATTACTTTCGCGGAAGCAATCAGCCCCAGCATTTT.

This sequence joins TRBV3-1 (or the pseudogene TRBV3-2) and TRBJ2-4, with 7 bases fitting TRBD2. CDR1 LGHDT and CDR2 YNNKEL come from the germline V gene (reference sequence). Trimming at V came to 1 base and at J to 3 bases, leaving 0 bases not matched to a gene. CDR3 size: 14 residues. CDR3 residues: CASSQGGGKNIQYF. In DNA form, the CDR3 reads TGTGCCAGCAGCCAAGGGGGGGGCAAAAACATTCAGTACTTC.

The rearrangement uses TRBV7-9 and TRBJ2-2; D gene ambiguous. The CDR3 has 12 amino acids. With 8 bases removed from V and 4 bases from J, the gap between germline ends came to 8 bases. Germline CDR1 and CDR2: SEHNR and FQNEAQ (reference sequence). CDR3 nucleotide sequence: TGTGCCAGCGACAAGACCACCGGGGAGCTGTTTTTT. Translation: CASDKTTGELFF.

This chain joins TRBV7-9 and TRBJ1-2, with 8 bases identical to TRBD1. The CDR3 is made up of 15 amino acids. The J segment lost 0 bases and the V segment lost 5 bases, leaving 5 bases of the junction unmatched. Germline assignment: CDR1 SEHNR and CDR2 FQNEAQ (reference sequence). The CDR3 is CASSNGQGSNYGYTF. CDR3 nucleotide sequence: TGTGCCAGCAGCAACGGACAGGGTTCTAACTATGGCTACACCTTC.

The CDR3: CASSQPTLTVNYGYTF. The CDR3 nucleotides are TGCGCCAGCAGTCAACCGACCTTGACAGTGAACTATGGCTACACCTTC. The J gene is TRBJ1-2, the V gene TRBV23-1, with D possibly matching TRBD1 (5 bases). TRBV23-1 is known as an ORF, though its function is uncertain. Trimming cost V 2 bases and J 2 bases, with 15 bases left between them. The CDR3 length is 16 residues.

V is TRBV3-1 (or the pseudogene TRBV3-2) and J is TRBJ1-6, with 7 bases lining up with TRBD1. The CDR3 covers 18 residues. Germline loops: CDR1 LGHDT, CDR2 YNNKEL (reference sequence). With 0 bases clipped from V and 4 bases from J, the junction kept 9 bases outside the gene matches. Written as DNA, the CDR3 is TGTGCCAGCAGCCAAGATTTAGTAGACAGGGCTTATAATTCACCCCTCCACTTT. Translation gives CASSQDLVDRAYNSPLHF.

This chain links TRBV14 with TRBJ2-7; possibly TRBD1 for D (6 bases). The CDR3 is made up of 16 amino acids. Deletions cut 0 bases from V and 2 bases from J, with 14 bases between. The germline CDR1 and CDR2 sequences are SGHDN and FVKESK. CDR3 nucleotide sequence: TGTGCCAGCAGCCAAGATGAGACAGGCATCCCCTACGAGCAGTACTTC. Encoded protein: CASSQDETGIPYEQYF. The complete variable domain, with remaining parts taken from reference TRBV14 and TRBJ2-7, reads EAGVTQFPSHSVIEKGQTVTLRCDPISGHDNLYWYRRVMGKEIKFLLHFVKESKQDESGMPNNRFLAERTGGTYSTLKVQPAELEDSGVYFCASSQDETGIPYEQYFGPGTRLTVT.

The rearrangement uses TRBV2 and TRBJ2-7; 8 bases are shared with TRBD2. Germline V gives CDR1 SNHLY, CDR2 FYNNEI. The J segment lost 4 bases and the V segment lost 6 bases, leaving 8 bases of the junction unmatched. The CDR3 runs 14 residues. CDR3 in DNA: TGTGCCAGCAGCTTGCGGGAGGCTCCTTACGAGCAGTACTTC. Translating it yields CASSLREAPYEQYF.

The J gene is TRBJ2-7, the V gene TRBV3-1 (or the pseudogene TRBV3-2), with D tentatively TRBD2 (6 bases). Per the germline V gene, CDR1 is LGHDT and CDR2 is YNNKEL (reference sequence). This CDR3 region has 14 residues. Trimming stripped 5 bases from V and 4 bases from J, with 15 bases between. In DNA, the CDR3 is TGTGCCAGCAGCTTAGGGGCGGGGTGGTACGAGCAGTACTTC. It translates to CASSLGAGWYEQYF.

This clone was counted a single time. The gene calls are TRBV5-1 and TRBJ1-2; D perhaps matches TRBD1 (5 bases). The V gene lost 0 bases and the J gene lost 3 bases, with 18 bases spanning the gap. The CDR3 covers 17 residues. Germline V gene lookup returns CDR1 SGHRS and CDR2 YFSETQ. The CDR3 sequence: CASSLEESGGTYYGYTF. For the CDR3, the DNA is TGCGCCAGCAGCTTGGAGGAATCGGGGGGTACCTACTATGGCTACACCTTC.

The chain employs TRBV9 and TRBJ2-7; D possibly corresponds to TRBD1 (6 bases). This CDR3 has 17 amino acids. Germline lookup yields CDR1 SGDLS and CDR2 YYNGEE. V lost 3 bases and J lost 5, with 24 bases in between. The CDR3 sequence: CASSAPIMTGLTHEQYF. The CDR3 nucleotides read TGTGCCAGCAGCGCACCAATTATGACAGGCCTGACCCACGAGCAGTACTTC.

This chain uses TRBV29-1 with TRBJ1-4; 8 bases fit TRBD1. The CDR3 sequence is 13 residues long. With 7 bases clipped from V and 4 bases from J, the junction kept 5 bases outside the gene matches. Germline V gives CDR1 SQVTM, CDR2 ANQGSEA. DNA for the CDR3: TGCAGCGCCAGACAGGGGATTAATGAAAAACTGTTTTTT. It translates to CSARQGINEKLFF.

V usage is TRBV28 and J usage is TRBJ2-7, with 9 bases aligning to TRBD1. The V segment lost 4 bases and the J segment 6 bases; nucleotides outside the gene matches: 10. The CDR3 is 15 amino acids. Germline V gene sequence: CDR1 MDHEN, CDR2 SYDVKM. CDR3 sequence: CASSSGTGFPREQYF. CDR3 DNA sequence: TGTGCCAGCAGTTCCGGGACAGGGTTCCCTCGCGAGCAGTACTTC.

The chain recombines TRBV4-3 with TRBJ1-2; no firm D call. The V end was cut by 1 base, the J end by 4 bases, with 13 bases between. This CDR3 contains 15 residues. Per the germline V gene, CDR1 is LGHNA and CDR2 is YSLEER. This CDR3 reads CASSQVYRYSYGYTF. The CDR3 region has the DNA TGCGCCAGCAGCCAAGTGTACAGATACAGCTATGGCTACACCTTC.

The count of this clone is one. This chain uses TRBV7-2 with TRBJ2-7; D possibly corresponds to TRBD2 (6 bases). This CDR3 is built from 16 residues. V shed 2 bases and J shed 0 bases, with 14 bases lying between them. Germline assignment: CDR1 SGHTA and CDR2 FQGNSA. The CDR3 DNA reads TGTGCCAGCAGCTTATTGGGTGGGCGGGGCTCCTACGAGCAGTACTTC. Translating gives CASSLLGGRGSYEQYF.

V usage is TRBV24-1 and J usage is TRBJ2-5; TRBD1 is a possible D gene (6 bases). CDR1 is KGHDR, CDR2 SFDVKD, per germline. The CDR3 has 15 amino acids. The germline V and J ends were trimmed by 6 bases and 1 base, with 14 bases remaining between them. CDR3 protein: CATSQRWGLQETQYF. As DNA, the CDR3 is TGTGCCACCAGTCAAAGGTGGGGGCTCCAAGAGACCCAGTACTTC.

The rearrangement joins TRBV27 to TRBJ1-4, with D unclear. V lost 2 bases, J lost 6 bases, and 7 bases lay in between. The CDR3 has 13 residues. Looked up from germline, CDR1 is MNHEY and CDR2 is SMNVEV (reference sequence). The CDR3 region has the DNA TGTGCCAGCAGTTTACTTTTCGATGAAAAACTGTTTTTT. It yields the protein CASSLLFDEKLFF.

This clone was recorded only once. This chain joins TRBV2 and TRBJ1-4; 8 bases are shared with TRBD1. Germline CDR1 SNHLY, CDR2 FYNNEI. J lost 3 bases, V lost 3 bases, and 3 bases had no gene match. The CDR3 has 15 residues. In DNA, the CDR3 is TGTGCCAGCAGTGACCTGACAGGGGCTAATGAAAAACTGTTTTTT. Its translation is CASSDLTGANEKLFF.

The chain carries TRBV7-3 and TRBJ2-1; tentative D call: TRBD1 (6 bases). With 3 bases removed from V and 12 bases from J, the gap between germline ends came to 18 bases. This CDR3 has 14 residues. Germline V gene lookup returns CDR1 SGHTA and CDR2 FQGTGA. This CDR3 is CASSFQQGIEGQFF. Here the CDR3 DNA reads TGTGCCAGCAGCTTCCAACAGGGCATCGAGGGGCAGTTCTTC.